This T cell receptor beta chain comes out of a study of T cells in Graves' hyperthyroidism and ophthalmopathy. Study results and caveats: The model predicted ophthalmopathy a median approximately seven months before onset.

This clonotype was recorded many times. Its antigen is currently unknown. From RNA transcripts, TCR beta CDR3 regions were amplified. TCR CDR3 underwent first-round RT-PCR with the HTBI primer set. TCRdb independently ran MiXCR on the multiplex PCR reads; one entry per CDR3 protein. The sample includes about 59,000 distinct CDR3 sequences, roughly half of them seen just once. Germline V gives CDR1 SGHRS, CDR2 YFSETQ. This CDR3 has 13 residues. V was shortened by 4 bases and J by 0 bases, with 7 bases between the two germline ends. Not enrolled were patients with uncontrolled infection, other autoimmune disease, pregnancy or lactation.

The TCR was taken from an older woman with Graves' ophthalmopathy. The chain joins TRBV5-1 to TRBJ1-2; D is possibly TRBD1 (5 bases). Material: blood. CDR3 DNA sequence: TGCGCCAGCAGCCCGACAGCTAACTATGGCTACACCTTC. Translated, it gives CASSPTANYGYTF.